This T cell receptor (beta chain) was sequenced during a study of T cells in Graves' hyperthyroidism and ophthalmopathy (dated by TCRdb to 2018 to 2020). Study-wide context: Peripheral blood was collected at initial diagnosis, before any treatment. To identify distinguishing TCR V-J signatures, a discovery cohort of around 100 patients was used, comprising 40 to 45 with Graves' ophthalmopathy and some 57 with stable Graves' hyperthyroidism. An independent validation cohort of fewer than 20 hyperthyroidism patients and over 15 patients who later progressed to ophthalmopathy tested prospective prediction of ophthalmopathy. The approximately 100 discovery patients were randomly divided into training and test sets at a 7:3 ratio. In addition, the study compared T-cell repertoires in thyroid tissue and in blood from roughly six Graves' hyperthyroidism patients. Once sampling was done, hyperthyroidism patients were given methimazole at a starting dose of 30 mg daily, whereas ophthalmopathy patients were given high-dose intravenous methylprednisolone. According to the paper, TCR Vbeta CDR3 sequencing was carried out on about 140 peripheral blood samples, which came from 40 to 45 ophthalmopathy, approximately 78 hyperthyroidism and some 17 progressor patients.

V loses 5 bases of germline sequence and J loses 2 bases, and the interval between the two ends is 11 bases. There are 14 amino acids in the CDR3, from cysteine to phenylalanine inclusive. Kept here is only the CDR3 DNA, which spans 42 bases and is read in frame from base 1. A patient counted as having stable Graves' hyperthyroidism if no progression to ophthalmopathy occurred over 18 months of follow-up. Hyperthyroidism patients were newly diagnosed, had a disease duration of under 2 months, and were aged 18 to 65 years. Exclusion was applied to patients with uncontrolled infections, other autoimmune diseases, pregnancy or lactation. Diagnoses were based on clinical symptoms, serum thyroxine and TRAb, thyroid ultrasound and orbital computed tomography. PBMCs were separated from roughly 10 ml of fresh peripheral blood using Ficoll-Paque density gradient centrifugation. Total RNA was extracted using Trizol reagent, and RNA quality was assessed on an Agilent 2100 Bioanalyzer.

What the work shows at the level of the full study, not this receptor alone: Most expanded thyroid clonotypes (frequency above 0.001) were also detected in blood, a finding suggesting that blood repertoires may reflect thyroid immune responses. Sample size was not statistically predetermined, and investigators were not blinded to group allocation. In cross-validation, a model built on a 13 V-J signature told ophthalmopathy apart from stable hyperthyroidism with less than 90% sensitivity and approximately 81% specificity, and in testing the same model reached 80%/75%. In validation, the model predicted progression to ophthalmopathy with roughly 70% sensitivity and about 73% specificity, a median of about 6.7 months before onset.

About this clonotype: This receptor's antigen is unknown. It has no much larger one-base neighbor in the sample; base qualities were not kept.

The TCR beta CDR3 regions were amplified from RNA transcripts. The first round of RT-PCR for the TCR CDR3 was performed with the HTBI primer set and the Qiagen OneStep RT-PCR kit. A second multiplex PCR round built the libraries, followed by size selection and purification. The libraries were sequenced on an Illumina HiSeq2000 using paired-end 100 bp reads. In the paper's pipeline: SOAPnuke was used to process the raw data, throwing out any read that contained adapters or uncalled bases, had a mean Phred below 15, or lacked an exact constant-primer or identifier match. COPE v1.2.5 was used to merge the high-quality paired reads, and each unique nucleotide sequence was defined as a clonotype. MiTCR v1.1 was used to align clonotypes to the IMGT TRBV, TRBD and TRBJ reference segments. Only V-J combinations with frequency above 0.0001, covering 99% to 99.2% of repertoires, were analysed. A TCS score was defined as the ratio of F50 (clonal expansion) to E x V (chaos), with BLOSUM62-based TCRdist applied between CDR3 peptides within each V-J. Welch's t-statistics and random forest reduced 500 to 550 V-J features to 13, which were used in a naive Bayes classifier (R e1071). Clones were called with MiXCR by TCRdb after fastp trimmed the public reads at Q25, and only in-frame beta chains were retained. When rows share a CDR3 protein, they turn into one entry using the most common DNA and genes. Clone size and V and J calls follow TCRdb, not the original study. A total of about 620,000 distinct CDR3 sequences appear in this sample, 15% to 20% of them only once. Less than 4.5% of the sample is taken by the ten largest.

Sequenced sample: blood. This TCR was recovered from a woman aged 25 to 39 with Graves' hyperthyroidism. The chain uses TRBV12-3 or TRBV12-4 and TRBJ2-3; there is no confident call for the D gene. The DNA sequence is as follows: TGTGCCAGCAGTCCTGGACCACCCACAGATACGCAGTATTTT. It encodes CASSPGPPTDTQYF.